This T cell receptor (beta chain) was obtained from a study of long-term antiretroviral therapy in people with HIV. Study-wide background: The oldest samples precede the 2015 immediate-ART recommendation by about a decade. Study-wide results and limits: It was observed that HIV repertoires exhibited narrower CDR3 length ranges than controls.

Donors needed at least one pre-ART PBMC sample plus at least two post-ART samples. immunoSEQ v3.0 was run at survey level. Method: immunoSEQ multiplex PCR; TCRdb's copy keeps in-frame clones and lacks some. The table records nearly 25,000 clones, around 83% of them present only once. As concerns this clone: The antigen is not known.

The ends lost 0 bases at V and 6 bases at J; junction bases unmatched: 6. From germline, CDR1 is SGHRS and CDR2 YFSETQ. This CDR3 comprises 15 residues. The V call is TRBV5-1, the J call TRBJ2-1, with 7 bases that match TRBD2. The origin of this receptor is a man aged 45-65 years with HIV. The material was unsorted PBMCs, obtained 3 years after starting antiretroviral therapy. CDR3 in DNA: TGCGCCAGCAGCTTGGTGGCGGGAGTAGGCAATGAGCAGTTCTTC. This translates into CASSLVAGVGNEQFF.